What follows are 18 T cell receptor beta chains derived from one specimen sequenced in a study of blood T cell repertoires in COVID-19. Method: immunoSEQ multiplex PCR; TCRdb's copy keeps in-frame clones and lacks some. The profile shows more than 100,000 clones, about 86% of them singletons. Sequencing used peripheral blood. The receptors were sampled from a woman aged 45-59 years with active or convalescent COVID-19.

The V and J genes are TRBV4-3 and TRBJ1-4, with D maybe TRBD1 (5 bases). Germline V CDR1 and CDR2: LGHNA, YSLEER. V lost 2 bases and J 7 bases, leaving 11 bases between the germline ends. This CDR3 comprises 14 residues. DNA of the CDR3: TGCGCCAGCAGCCAACTACCGACAGCTGAAAAACTGTTTTTT. The encoded protein is CASSQLPTAEKLFF.

J is TRBJ2-7 and V is TRBV7-2; 8 bases line up with TRBD2. V was clipped by 3 bases and J by 6 bases; unmatched bases: 7. The CDR3 is 14 amino acids. Germline values: CDR1 SGHTA, CDR2 FQGNSA. This CDR3 is CASSFTPGLVEQYF. CDR3 nucleotides: TGTGCCAGCAGCTTCACTCCGGGACTAGTCGAGCAGTACTTC. The full variable domain, with the rest looked up from reference TRBV7-2 and TRBJ2-7, is GAGVSQSPSNKVTEKGKDVELRCDPISGHTALYWYRQSLGQGLEFLIYFQGNSAPDKSGLPSDRFSAERTGGSVSTLTIQRTQQEDSAVYLCASSFTPGLVEQYFGPGTRLTVT.

This clone occurred a few times. This rearrangement joins TRBV2 to TRBJ2-7; 10 nucleotides line up with TRBD2. This CDR3 comprises 15 residues. The germline V gene has CDR1 SNHLY and CDR2 FYNNEI. The J segment lost 2 bases and the V segment lost 8 bases, leaving 9 bases of the junction unmatched. The CDR3 spells CASGPPSGSPYEQYF. The CDR3 nucleotides are TGTGCCAGCGGGCCACCTAGCGGGAGCCCCTACGAGCAGTACTTC.

This clone was seen just once. The chain couples TRBV19 to TRBJ2-7; 9 bases are a match to TRBD1. CDR3 length equals 14 residues. Germline lookup yields CDR1 LNHDA and CDR2 SQIVND (reference sequence). J lost 6 bases, V lost 4 bases, and 7 bases had no gene match. CDR3 nucleotide sequence: TGTGCCAGTAGTAGGCGGGACAGGGCCCTCGAGCAGTACTTC. It encodes CASSRRDRALEQYF.

On this clone itself: The same CDR3 also results from other DNA sequences found in this sample. CDR3 nucleotides: TGTGCCAGCAGCTTAGACAGGGAGACTGAAGCTTTCTTT. Amino acid sequence: CASSLDRETEAFF. The J gene is TRBJ1-1, the V gene TRBV7-2, with a tentative D call TRBD1 (6 bases). Between the trimmed V and J ends, which lost 1 base and 5 bases, there was a span of 8 bases. The germline gives CDR1 SGHTA, CDR2 FQGNSA. CDR3 length: 13 amino acids.

The V gene is TRBV28, the J gene TRBJ1-1; 9 positions agree with TRBD1. J was trimmed by 6 bases and V by 2 bases; bases with no gene match: 4. From germline, CDR1 is MDHEN and CDR2 SYDVKM. The CDR3 length is 14 residues. CDR3 amino acids: CASSLMDRGAEAFF. The CDR3 nucleotides are TGTGCCAGCAGTTTAATGGACAGGGGAGCTGAAGCTTTCTTT.

This sequence joins TRBV6-2 or TRBV6-3 and TRBJ2-4; tentatively, D is TRBD2 (5 bases). V was clipped by 0 bases and J by 0 bases, with 12 bases between them. CDR3 length: 17 amino acids. Germline-derived CDR1 and CDR2 are MNHEY and SVGEGT. The CDR3 loop reads CASSYSRVPLAKNIQYF. The CDR3 region has the DNA TGTGCCAGCAGTTACTCGAGGGTTCCACTAGCCAAAAACATTCAGTACTTC.

The gene calls are TRBV30 and TRBJ1-5; 10 positions match TRBD1. This CDR3 is built from 15 residues. With 3 bases clipped from V and 4 bases from J, the junction kept 6 bases outside the gene matches. Germline loops: CDR1 GTSNPN, CDR2 SVGIG (reference sequence). The CDR3 DNA reads TGTGCCTGGAGCCTACCGGGACAGGGGAATCAGCCCCAGCATTTT. It translates to CAWSLPGQGNQPQHF.

This clone has only one observation. This rearrangement joins TRBV19 to TRBJ1-2; no firm D call. The CDR3 is made up of 13 amino acids. CDR1 LNHDA and CDR2 SQIVND come from the germline V gene (reference sequence). V gave up 4 bases and J gave up 8 bases, with 14 bases separating them. The CDR3 bases are TGTGCCAGTAGTAAGGCTCGGGGAGGCGGCTACACCTTC. Translating it yields CASSKARGGGYTF.

This chain connects TRBV6-4 to TRBJ2-1; D may be TRBD2 (6 bases). Germline V CDR1 and CDR2: MRHNA, SNTAGT. V lost 5 bases and J lost 10, with 18 bases in between. This CDR3 contains 14 residues. CDR3 protein: CASSRGGGEVEQFF. Written as DNA, the CDR3 is TGTGCCAGCAGTAGAGGTGGAGGGGAGGTGGAGCAGTTCTTC.

This clone was recorded only once. The chain combines TRBV7-2 with TRBJ1-6; no reliable D call. Trimming left V 4 bases short and J 8 bases short, with 12 bases between. This CDR3 region has 14 residues. CDR1 and CDR2 (germline): SGHTA, FQGNSA. In DNA form, the CDR3 reads TGTGCCAGCAGCTCCCAGAGGTTCGATTCACCCCTCCACTTT. This codes for CASSSQRFDSPLHF.

This chain connects TRBV5-1 to TRBJ1-2; 9 bases are a match to TRBD1. The CDR3 has 18 amino acids. From germline, CDR1 is SGHRS and CDR2 YFSETQ. With 1 base clipped from V and 3 bases from J, the junction kept 13 bases outside the gene matches. The CDR3 reads CASSLSLIQGASDYGYTF. The CDR3 DNA reads as TGCGCCAGCAGCTTGTCCCTTATACAGGGGGCCAGTGACTATGGCTACACCTTC.

The chain is built from TRBV5-6 and TRBJ1-2; D may be TRBD1 (5 bases). V was shortened by 7 bases and J by 5 bases, with 18 bases between the two germline ends. This CDR3 spans 14 amino acids. Germline V gene sequence: CDR1 SGHDT, CDR2 YYEEEE. In DNA, the CDR3 is TGTGCCAGCCAGGAGGAGGGGTCACCTTATGGCTACACCTTC. Translating gives CASQEEGSPYGYTF.

This chain uses TRBV3-1 (or the pseudogene TRBV3-2) with TRBJ2-7; 7 nucleotides agree with TRBD2. Per germline, CDR1 LGHDT and CDR2 YNNKEL (reference sequence). This CDR3 region has 15 residues. Unmatched junction bases numbered 3, after V lost 0 bases and J lost 1 base. The CDR3 region has the DNA TGTGCCAGCAGCCAAGACACTAGCGCTTCCTACGAGCAGTACTTC. Amino acid sequence: CASSQDTSASYEQYF.

V is TRBV4-2 and J is TRBJ2-5; 10 bases are shared with TRBD2. V trimming: 3 bases; J trimming: 5 bases; junction bases outside the gene matches: 0. The CDR3 sequence is 13 residues long. CDR1 and CDR2 from the germline V gene are LGHNA and YNFKEQ. The CDR3 loop reads CASSQGLAETQYF. In nucleotides, the CDR3 is TGTGCCAGCAGCCAGGGACTAGCGGAGACCCAGTACTTC.

This chain joins TRBV6-5 and TRBJ1-1, with D unresolved. CDR3 size: 15 residues. Trimming removed 4 bases from V and 0 bases from J, with 12 bases in between. Germline V gene data show CDR1 as MNHEY and CDR2 as SVGAGI. CDR3 nucleotides: TGTGCCAGCAGTTCACCGGCGGGGATGAACACTGAAGCTTTCTTT. It codes for CASSSPAGMNTEAFF.

This sequence joins TRBV18 and TRBJ2-1; 8 bases align to TRBD2. V shed 6 bases, J shed 7 bases, and the junction held 2 bases outside the gene matches. This CDR3 is built from 12 residues. In germline, CDR1 is KGHSH, CDR2 LQKENI. CDR3 sequence reads: CASSSGRNEQFF. In DNA form, the CDR3 reads TGTGCCAGCTCGAGCGGGAGAAATGAGCAGTTCTTC. Full variable domain (remainder filled in from reference TRBV18 and TRBJ2-1): NAGVMQNPRHLVRRRGQEARLRCSPMKGHSHVYWYRQLPEEGLKFMVYLQKENIIDESGMPKERFSAEFPKEGPSILRIQQVVRGDSAAYFCASSSGRNEQFFGPGTRLTVL.

V and J are TRBV19 and TRBJ1-1; 7 nucleotides line up with TRBD1. The CDR3 sequence is 14 residues long. V shed 3 bases, J shed 3 bases, and the junction held 4 bases outside the gene matches. Germline CDR1 and CDR2: LNHDA and SQIVND (reference sequence). As DNA, the CDR3 is TGTGCCAGTAGTATGGAGGGACAGTACACTGAAGCTTTCTTT. Translating it yields CASSMEGQYTEAFF.